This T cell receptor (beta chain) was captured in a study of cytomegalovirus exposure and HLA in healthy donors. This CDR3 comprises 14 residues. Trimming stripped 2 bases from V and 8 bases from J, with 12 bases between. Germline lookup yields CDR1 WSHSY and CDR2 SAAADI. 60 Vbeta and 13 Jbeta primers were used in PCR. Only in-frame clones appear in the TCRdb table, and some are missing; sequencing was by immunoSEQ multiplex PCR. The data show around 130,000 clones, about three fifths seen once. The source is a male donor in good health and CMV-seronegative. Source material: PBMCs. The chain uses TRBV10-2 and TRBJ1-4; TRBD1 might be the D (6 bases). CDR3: CASSETQGKEKLFF. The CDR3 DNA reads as TGCGCCAGCAGTGAGACGCAGGGGAAGGAAAAACTGTTTTTT.